These T cell receptor beta chains were read from a single sample in a study of cytomegalovirus exposure and HLA in healthy donors. Some clones are missing from TCRdb's copy, which holds only in-frame ones; the method was immunoSEQ multiplex PCR. The profile shows roughly 130,000 clones, 83% of them singletons. The sequenced sample was PBMCs. These receptors were collected from a girl aged 2 to 10 in good health and CMV-seronegative. CDR3s include the opening cysteine and the closing phenylalanine or tryptophan. D genes are given only for firm matches. Rows give clone size only sometimes, using once, few, many, or a class for an expanded clone.

j_call: TRBJ1-4; v_call: TRBV25-1; clone_size: .; d_call: .; cdr3_aa: CASSVLGGGEKLFF; cdr3_nt: TGTGCCAGCAGTGTACTGGGGGGAGGGGAAAAACTGTTTTTT
j_call: TRBJ1-2; v_call: TRBV28; clone_size: .; d_call: .; cdr3_aa: CASSPFATDVDGYTF; cdr3_nt: TGTGCCAGCTCCCCCTTCGCAACAGACGTCGATGGCTACACCTTC
j_call: TRBJ2-7; v_call: TRBV25-1; clone_size: .; d_call: TRBD1; cdr3_aa: CASSTTGGMFEQYF; cdr3_nt: TGTGCCAGCAGTACGACAGGGGGGATGTTTGAGCAGTACTTC
j_call: TRBJ1-1; v_call: TRBV27; clone_size: once; d_call: .; cdr3_aa: CASSFGVRGEAFF; cdr3_nt: TGTGCCAGCAGTTTCGGGGTACGAGGTGAAGCTTTCTTT
j_call: TRBJ1-1; v_call: TRBV25-1; clone_size: few; d_call: .; cdr3_aa: CASSELEGIVGTEAFF; cdr3_nt: TGTGCCAGCAGTGAACTGGAGGGGATAGTAGGCACTGAAGCTTTCTTT
j_call: TRBJ2-7; v_call: TRBV5-8; clone_size: .; d_call: .; cdr3_aa: CASSTYREGSYEQYF; cdr3_nt: TGTGCCAGCAGCACTTACAGGGAAGGGTCCTACGAGCAGTACTTC
j_call: TRBJ2-7; v_call: TRBV29-1; clone_size: .; d_call: TRBD1; cdr3_aa: CSVSGTGDSYEQYF; cdr3_nt: TGCAGCGTCTCCGGGACAGGGGACTCCTACGAGCAGTACTTC
j_call: TRBJ2-1; v_call: TRBV5-4; clone_size: once; d_call: .; cdr3_aa: CASSLGARGGRFF; cdr3_nt: TGTGCCAGCAGCTTGGGTGCTAGGGGGGGTCGATTCTTC
j_call: TRBJ2-7; v_call: TRBV6-5; clone_size: .; d_call: TRBD2; cdr3_aa: CASRTSGVTYEQYF; cdr3_nt: TGTGCCAGCAGGACTAGCGGGGTAACATACGAGCAGTACTTC
j_call: TRBJ2-3; v_call: TRBV5-1; clone_size: once; d_call: TRBD2; cdr3_aa: CASSVGTIADTQYF; cdr3_nt: TGCGCCAGCAGCGTTGGGACTATCGCAGATACGCAGTATTTT
j_call: TRBJ2-1; v_call: TRBV29-1; clone_size: once; d_call: .; cdr3_aa: CSNTAGLNNEQFF; cdr3_nt: TGCAGCAACACAGCTGGATTGAACAATGAGCAGTTCTTC
j_call: TRBJ2-1; v_call: TRBV2; clone_size: .; d_call: .; cdr3_aa: CASTKNEQFF; cdr3_nt: TGTGCCAGCACTAAAAATGAGCAGTTCTTC
j_call: TRBJ1-1; v_call: TRBV15; clone_size: .; d_call: .; cdr3_aa: CATTSRTVNTEAFF; cdr3_nt: TGTGCCACCACTTCGCGGACAGTGAACACTGAAGCTTTCTTT
j_call: TRBJ2-3; v_call: TRBV19; clone_size: .; d_call: .; cdr3_aa: CASSIRRSTDTQYF; cdr3_nt: TGTGCCAGTAGTATCCGGCGGAGCACAGATACGCAGTATTTT
j_call: TRBJ1-1; v_call: TRBV7-2; clone_size: .; d_call: .; cdr3_aa: CASSSTSRGLGVSTEAFF; cdr3_nt: TGTGCCAGCAGTTCTACCAGCAGGGGCTTAGGGGTGTCCACTGAAGCTTTCTTT
j_call: TRBJ1-2; v_call: TRBV7-2; clone_size: .; d_call: TRBD1; cdr3_aa: CASSFNGQGQGYTF; cdr3_nt: TGTGCCAGCAGCTTTAATGGACAGGGGCAGGGCTACACCTTC
j_call: TRBJ1-5; v_call: TRBV28; clone_size: .; d_call: TRBD1; cdr3_aa: CASSRNTGGYEPQHF; cdr3_nt: TGTGCCAGCAGTCGAAACACAGGGGGATACGAGCCCCAGCATTTT
j_call: TRBJ2-3; v_call: TRBV2; clone_size: .; d_call: TRBD2; cdr3_aa: CASRTLFSSGGSSTDTQYF; cdr3_nt: TGTGCCAGCAGGACCCTTTTCAGTAGCGGGGGCTCTAGCACAGATACGCAGTATTTT
j_call: TRBJ1-1; v_call: TRBV29-1; clone_size: .; d_call: TRBD1; cdr3_aa: CSVSGQANTEAFF; cdr3_nt: TGCAGCGTTTCAGGACAGGCCAACACTGAAGCTTTCTTT
j_call: TRBJ1-6; v_call: TRBV7-3; clone_size: .; d_call: .; cdr3_aa: CASSSQTGGTPLHF; cdr3_nt: TGTGCCAGCAGTTCACAAACCGGGGGGACACCCCTCCACTTT
j_call: TRBJ2-5; v_call: TRBV2; clone_size: .; d_call: TRBD2; cdr3_aa: CASSEPGGGAETQYF; cdr3_nt: TGTGCCAGCAGTGAACCGGGGGGGGGCGCGGAGACCCAGTACTTC
j_call: TRBJ2-1; v_call: TRBV13; clone_size: .; d_call: TRBD1; cdr3_aa: CASSLGWTGGHEQFF; cdr3_nt: TGTGCCAGCAGCTTAGGTTGGACAGGGGGCCATGAGCAGTTCTTC
j_call: TRBJ2-7; v_call: TRBV2; clone_size: .; d_call: .; cdr3_aa: CASSEGVAGPGYEQYF; cdr3_nt: TGTGCCAGCAGTGAAGGCGTGGCCGGCCCAGGTTACGAGCAGTACTTC
j_call: TRBJ2-1; v_call: TRBV5-4; clone_size: .; d_call: TRBD2; cdr3_aa: CASSSARAGEYNEQFF; cdr3_nt: TGTGCCAGCAGCTCGGCTAGAGCGGGAGAATACAATGAGCAGTTCTTC
j_call: TRBJ1-2; v_call: TRBV5-1; clone_size: .; d_call: TRBD1; cdr3_aa: CASTELPRTGDNYGYTF; cdr3_nt: TGCGCCAGCACCGAACTACCTAGGACAGGGGACAACTATGGCTACACCTTC
j_call: TRBJ2-5; v_call: TRBV11-2; clone_size: .; d_call: TRBD2; cdr3_aa: CASSTGLAGRQETQYF; cdr3_nt: TGTGCCAGCAGCACTGGACTAGCGGGAAGGCAAGAGACCCAGTACTTC
j_call: TRBJ2-7; v_call: TRBV25-1; clone_size: .; d_call: TRBD1; cdr3_aa: CASRGTGSNEQYF; cdr3_nt: TGTGCCAGCAGGGGGACAGGTTCGAACGAGCAGTACTTC
j_call: TRBJ2-3; v_call: TRBV7-2; clone_size: .; d_call: .; cdr3_aa: CASSLGQISTDTQYF; cdr3_nt: TGTGCCAGCAGCTTAGGGCAAATATCCACAGATACGCAGTATTTT